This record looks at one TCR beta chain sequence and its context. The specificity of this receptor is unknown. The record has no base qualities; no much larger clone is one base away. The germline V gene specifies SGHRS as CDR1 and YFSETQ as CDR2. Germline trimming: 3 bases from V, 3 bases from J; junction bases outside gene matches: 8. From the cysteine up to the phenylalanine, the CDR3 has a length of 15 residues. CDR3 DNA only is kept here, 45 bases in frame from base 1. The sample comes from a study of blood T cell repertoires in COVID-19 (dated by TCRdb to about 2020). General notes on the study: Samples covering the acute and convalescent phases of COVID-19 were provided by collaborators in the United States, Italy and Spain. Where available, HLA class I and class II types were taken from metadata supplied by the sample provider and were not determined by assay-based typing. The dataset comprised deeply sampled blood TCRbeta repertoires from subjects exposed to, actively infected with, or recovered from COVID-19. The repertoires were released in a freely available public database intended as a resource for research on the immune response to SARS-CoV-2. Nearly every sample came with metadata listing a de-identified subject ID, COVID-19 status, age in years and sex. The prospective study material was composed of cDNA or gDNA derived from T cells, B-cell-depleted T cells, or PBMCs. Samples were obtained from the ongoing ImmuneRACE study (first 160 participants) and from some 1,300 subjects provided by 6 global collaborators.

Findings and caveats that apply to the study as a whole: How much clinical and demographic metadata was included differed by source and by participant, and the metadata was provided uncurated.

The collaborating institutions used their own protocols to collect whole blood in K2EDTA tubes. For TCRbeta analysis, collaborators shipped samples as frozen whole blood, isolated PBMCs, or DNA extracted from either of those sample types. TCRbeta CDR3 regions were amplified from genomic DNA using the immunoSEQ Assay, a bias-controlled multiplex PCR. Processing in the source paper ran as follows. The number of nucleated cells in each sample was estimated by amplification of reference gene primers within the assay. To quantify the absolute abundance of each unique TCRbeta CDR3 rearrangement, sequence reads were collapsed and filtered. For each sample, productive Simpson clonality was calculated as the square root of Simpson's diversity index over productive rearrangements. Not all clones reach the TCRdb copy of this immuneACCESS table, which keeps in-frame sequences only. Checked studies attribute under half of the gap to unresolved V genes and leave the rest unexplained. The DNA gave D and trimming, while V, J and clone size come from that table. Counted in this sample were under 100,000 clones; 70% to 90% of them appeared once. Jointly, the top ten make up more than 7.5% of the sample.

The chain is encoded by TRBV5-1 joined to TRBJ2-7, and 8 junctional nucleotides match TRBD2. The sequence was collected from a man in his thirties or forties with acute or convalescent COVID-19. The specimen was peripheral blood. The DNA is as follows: TGCGCCAGCAGCTCCGACGGGAGGGGTGACTACGAGCAGTACTTC. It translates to CASSSDGRGDYEQYF.